This TCR beta chain comes out of a study of cytomegalovirus exposure and HLA in healthy donors. Only in-frame clones appear in the TCRdb table, and some are missing; sequencing was by immunoSEQ multiplex PCR. The data contain 250,000 to 400,000 clones, approximately 86% of them singletons. The donors were part of the approximately 130-subject validation cohort, which stood apart from the approximately 700-subject first cohort. CDR1 KGHSH and CDR2 LQKENI come from the germline V gene. The CDR3 loop spans 13 amino acids. Trimming stripped 4 bases from V and 1 base from J, with 6 bases between. The chain is built from TRBV18 and TRBJ2-3; D ambiguous. The material sequenced was PBMCs. The source of this sequence is a young man in good health and CMV-seronegative. This CDR3 reads CASSLTGTDTQYF. DNA of the CDR3: TGTGCCAGCTCACTTACTGGCACAGATACGCAGTATTTT.